This record covers a single TCR beta chain. The data were obtained in a study of blood T cell repertoires in COVID-19. V lost 1 base and J 14 bases, leaving 11 bases between the germline ends. From germline, CDR1 is SEHNR and CDR2 FQNEAQ (reference sequence). The CDR3 spans 11 residues. The method was immunoSEQ multiplex PCR; TCRdb's version includes in-frame clones alone and lacks a portion of them. Of about 270,000 clones in the sample, around 85% were seen once. This sequence was found in a woman in her twenties or thirties with COVID-19, enrolled during active disease. This rearrangement joins TRBV7-9 to TRBJ1-2; D ambiguous. Sequences were obtained from peripheral blood. The CDR3 DNA follows: TGTGCCAGCAGCTTAGGGAGAACCGTTACCTTC. This codes for CASSLGRTVTF. The full variable domain, its missing parts supplied by reference TRBV7-9 and TRBJ1-2, is DTGVSQNPRHKITKRGQNVTFRCDPISEHNRLYWYRQTLGQGPEFLTYFQNEAQLEKSRLLSDRFSAERPKGSFSTLEIQRTEQGDSAMYLCASSLGRTVTFGSGTRLTVV.